This is a list of T cell receptor beta chains from one sample in a study of T cell responses to AZD1222 COVID-19 vaccine. Sequenced by immunoSEQ multiplex PCR; TCRdb stores in-frame clones only, minus some. The sample consists of under 250,000 clones, about 93% of them appearing once. Specimen: peripheral blood, collected on day 0 of MenACWY control vaccination. These receptors all stem from an adult in good health. Each CDR3 is given with its conserved first and last residue. The size field is filled for only some rows; it gives once, few, many or a size class.

size	V	J	CDR3
few	TRBV3-1/TRBV3-2	TRBJ2-5	CASSQDWLKTQYF
.	TRBV2	TRBJ1-2	CASSGTGGYGYTF
.	TRBV18	TRBJ2-7	CASSPMGGNEQYF
.	TRBV10-1	TRBJ2-3	CASSEDSTDTQYF
few	TRBV29-1	TRBJ1-4	CSAGQGADEKLFF
.	TRBV9	TRBJ1-2	CASSGRTDVYGYTF
.	TRBV4-3	TRBJ1-1	CASSQILGENTEAFF
.	TRBV6-6	TRBJ1-2	CASSYPEPGYTF
.	TRBV7-8	TRBJ1-5	CASSLGQGPNQPQHF
.	TRBV6-6	TRBJ1-2	CASSHTGGGHGYTF
.	TRBV4-3	TRBJ2-7	CASSQRLADYEQYF
once	TRBV19	TRBJ1-2	CASSIVEGGYTF
.	TRBV4-1	TRBJ2-5	CASSQDRTQYF
.	TRBV5-1	TRBJ2-3	CASSSGHLFTQYF
.	TRBV5-1	TRBJ1-3	CASSLGRTRNGNTIYF
.	TRBV11-2	TRBJ2-6	CASSLVPRRSGANVLTF
.	TRBV5-1	TRBJ1-6	CASSSRDRVYNSPLHF
.	TRBV6-2/TRBV6-3	TRBJ2-3	CASSYRGRGMGTQYF
.	TRBV6-2/TRBV6-3	TRBJ1-5	CASSRDRVLSQINNQPQHF
.	TRBV10-3	TRBJ1-2	CAISGQNYGYTF
.	TRBV6-6	TRBJ1-1	CASKSLAVVGAFF
.	TRBV9	TRBJ2-2	CASSVGAANTGELFF
.	TRBV3-1/TRBV3-2	TRBJ1-1	CASSSAARMNTEAFF
.	TRBV30	TRBJ1-5	CAWSVDSNQPQHF
.	TRBV28	TRBJ1-5	CASSSRDRNQPQHF
.	TRBV11-2	TRBJ1-2	CASSLGTRAYGYTF